This is a list of T cell receptor beta chains from one sample in a study of shared clonotypes between healthy human individuals. TCRdb's table, derived via immunoSEQ multiplex PCR, lists solely in-frame clones and lacks some. The table shows 2 million to 3 million clones, with approximately 93% occurring only once. Source material: naive CD4+ T cells from PBMCs. The receptors were sampled from a man between 18 and 29 years old in good health. Some clones in this sample may be carry-over from other donors' samples. CDR3s include the opening cysteine and the closing phenylalanine or tryptophan. A D gene is named only where the DNA matches it firmly.

v_call d_call cdr3_aa
TRBV4-3 NA CASSQELGSNEQYF
TRBV7-6 TRBD1 CASSFGQGLDF
TRBV20-1 NA CSARDDGGYTF
TRBV5-4 NA CASSYSPYNEQFF
TRBV10-1 TRBD2 CASSNLPPGLAGANTGELFF
TRBV28 NA CASSRRPPGHYQETQYF
TRBV18 NA CASSPGPGSGNTIYF
TRBV2 NA CASSKAPSGELFF
TRBV2 NA CASSEGWKNSPLHF
TRBV7-9 TRBD1 CASSSPAPDRGGGYTF
TRBV6-5 TRBD2 CASSYTGGRSYNEQFF
TRBV5-1 TRBD2 CASSSLTQRDHYEQYF
TRBV5-1 NA CASSPDRPNTGELFF
TRBV5-4 NA CASSFYLNTEAFF
TRBV27 NA CASTPGGGTYNEQFF
TRBV5-1 NA CASSLGTNDQPQHF
TRBV7-9 NA CASSLSDGRNSGNTIYF
TRBV28 NA CASSLTGGPVAFF
TRBV28 NA CASIGNEKLFF
TRBV5-1 NA CASSSAGQGIYGYTF
TRBV6-1 NA CASSEATSALETIYF
TRBV19 NA CASSTPTIEGGWGETQYF
TRBV5-4 NA CASSPLGGADSSTQYF
TRBV30 TRBD2 CAWSLGLAGVDTQYF
TRBV6-5 NA CASSYSRYSETQYF
TRBV18 TRBD2 CASSPRLAPSHEQFF
TRBV28 NA CASSSEGLGSYEQYF
TRBV7-9 NA CASVNGKISTDTQYF
TRBV7-2 TRBD1 CASSPNRGNYGYTF